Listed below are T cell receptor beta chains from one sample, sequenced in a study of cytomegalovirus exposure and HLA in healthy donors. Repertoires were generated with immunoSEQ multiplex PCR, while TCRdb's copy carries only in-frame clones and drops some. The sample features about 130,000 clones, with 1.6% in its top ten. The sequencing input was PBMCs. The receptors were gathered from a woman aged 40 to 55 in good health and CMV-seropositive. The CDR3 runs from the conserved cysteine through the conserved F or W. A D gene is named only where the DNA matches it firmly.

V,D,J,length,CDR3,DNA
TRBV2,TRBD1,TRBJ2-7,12,CASEGQGNEQYF,TGTGCCAGCGAAGGACAGGGGAACGAGCAGTACTTC
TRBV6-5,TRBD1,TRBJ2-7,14,CASSYKQGAYEQYF,TGTGCCAGCAGTTATAAACAGGGGGCATACGAGCAGTACTTC
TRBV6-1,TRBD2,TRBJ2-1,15,CASSKREGYYNEQFF,TGTGCCAGCAGTAAGCGGGAGGGATACTACAATGAGCAGTTCTTC
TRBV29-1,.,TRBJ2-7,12,CSVGRQHYEQYF,TGCAGCGTTGGGCGGCAGCACTACGAGCAGTACTTC
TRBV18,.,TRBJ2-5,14,CASSALGSRETQYF,TGTGCCAGCTCAGCCCTCGGGAGCCGAGAGACCCAGTACTTC
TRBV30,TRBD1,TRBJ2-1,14,CAWSYGTGDNEQFF,TGTGCCTGGAGCTACGGGACAGGGGACAATGAGCAGTTCTTC
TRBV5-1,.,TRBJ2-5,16,CASSLGRGSGQETQYF,TGCGCCAGCAGCTTGGGCAGGGGGAGCGGGCAAGAGACCCAGTACTTC
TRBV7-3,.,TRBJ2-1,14,CASSEGGSYNEQFF,TGTGCCAGCAGCGAAGGCGGCTCCTACAATGAGCAGTTCTTC
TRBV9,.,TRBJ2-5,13,CASSVSGWETQYF,TGTGCCAGCAGCGTAAGCGGATGGGAGACCCAGTACTTC
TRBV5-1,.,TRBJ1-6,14,CASSPTENNSPLHF,TGCGCCAGCAGCCCGACGGAGAATAATTCACCCCTCCACTTT
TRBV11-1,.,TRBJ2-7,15,CASRPRGSPAYEQYF,TGTGCCAGCAGGCCCAGGGGATCCCCTGCCTACGAGCAGTACTTC
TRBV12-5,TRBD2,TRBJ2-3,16,CASGPTGTSVTDTQYF,TGTGCTAGTGGTCCAACCGGGACTAGCGTAACAGATACGCAGTATTTT
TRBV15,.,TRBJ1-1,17,CATSGAFDRTWDTEAFF,TGTGCCACCAGCGGGGCTTTCGACAGAACATGGGACACTGAAGCTTTCTTT
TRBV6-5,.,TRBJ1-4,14,CASSPGTPNEKLFF,TGTGCCAGCAGCCCAGGGACACCTAATGAAAAACTGTTTTTT
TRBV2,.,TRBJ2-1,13,CASSPLRDNEQFF,TGTGCCAGCAGCCCACTTCGGGACAATGAGCAGTTCTTC
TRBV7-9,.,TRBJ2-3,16,CASISEAGPYTDTQYF,TGTGCCAGCATTTCGGAGGCGGGACCCTACACAGATACGCAGTATTTT
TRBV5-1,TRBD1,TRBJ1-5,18,CASSLDPGQGDSNQPQHF,TGCGCCAGCAGCTTGGATCCGGGACAGGGGGATAGCAATCAGCCCCAGCATTTT
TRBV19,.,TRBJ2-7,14,CASSTTPTSYEQYF,TGTGCCAGTAGTACGACACCTACTTCCTACGAGCAGTACTTC
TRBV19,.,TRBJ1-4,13,CASSNRVNEKLFF,TGTGCCAGTTCCAACAGGGTGAATGAAAAACTGTTTTTT
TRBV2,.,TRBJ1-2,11,CASSLNYGYTF,TGTGCCAGCAGTTTAAACTATGGCTACACCTTC
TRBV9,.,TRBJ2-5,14,CASSVVPAGETQYF,TGTGCCAGCAGCGTAGTTCCGGCAGGAGAGACCCAGTACTTC
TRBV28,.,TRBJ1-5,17,CASSFGRALYSNQPQHF,TGTGCCAGCAGTTTTGGCAGGGCGCTCTATAGCAATCAGCCCCAGCATTTT
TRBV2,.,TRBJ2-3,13,CASSRGRGDTQYF,TGTGCCAGCAGCAGGGGACGTGGCGATACGCAGTATTTT
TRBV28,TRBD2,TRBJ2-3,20,CASNRAGGYTYLGGSDTQYF,TGTGCCAGCAATCGAGCGGGAGGGTATACTTATTTGGGTGGTTCAGATACGCAGTATTTT
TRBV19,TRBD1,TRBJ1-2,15,CASSTGQGTNYGYTF,TGTGCCAGTAGCACGGGACAGGGAACTAACTATGGCTACACCTTC
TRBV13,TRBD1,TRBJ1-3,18,CASSAPGQGLVAGNTIYF,TGTGCCAGCAGCGCCCCGGGACAGGGGTTAGTGGCTGGAAACACCATATATTTT
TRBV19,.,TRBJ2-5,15,CASSILPGVVGTQYF,TGTGCCAGTAGTATACTGCCAGGGGTGGTGGGGACCCAGTACTTC
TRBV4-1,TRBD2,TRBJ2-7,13,CASSQVGLGDAYF,TGCGCCAGCAGCCAAGTAGGACTAGGTGACGCGTACTTC
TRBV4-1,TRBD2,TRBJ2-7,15,CASSQDIAGPYEQYF,TGCGCCAGCAGCCAAGATATAGCGGGGCCCTACGAGCAGTACTTC
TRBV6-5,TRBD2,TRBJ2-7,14,CASTPTSPTYEQYF,TGTGCCAGCACCCCGACTAGCCCCACCTACGAGCAGTACTTC
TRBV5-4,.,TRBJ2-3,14,CASSFASRADTQYF,TGTGCCAGCAGCTTCGCCAGTCGGGCAGATACGCAGTATTTT
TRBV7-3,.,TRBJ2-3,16,CASSKRLVGVTDTQYF,TGTGCCAGCAGTAAGAGACTAGTAGGGGTCACAGATACGCAGTATTTT
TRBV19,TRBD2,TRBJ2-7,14,CASSIASGPYEQYF,TGTGCCAGTAGTATCGCTAGCGGGCCCTACGAGCAGTACTTC
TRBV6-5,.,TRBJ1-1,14,CASSYRDKNTEAFF,TGTGCCAGCAGTTACCGGGACAAGAACACTGAAGCTTTCTTT
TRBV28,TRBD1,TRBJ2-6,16,CATSGTGPSGANVLTF,TGTGCCACTTCGGGGACAGGGCCCTCTGGGGCCAACGTCCTGACTTTC
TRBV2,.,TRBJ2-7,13,CASSAGPTYEQYF,TGTGCCAGCAGTGCTGGGCCCACCTACGAGCAGTACTTC
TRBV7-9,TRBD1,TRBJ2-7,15,CASSPPDRSSYEQYF,TGTGCCAGCAGCCCTCCGGACAGGAGCTCCTACGAGCAGTACTTC
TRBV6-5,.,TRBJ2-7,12,CASSRDAAEQYF,TGTGCCAGCAGTCGGGATGCCGCCGAGCAGTACTTC
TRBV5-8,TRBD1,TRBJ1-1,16,CASSLGTGGVSTEAFF,TGTGCCAGCAGCTTGGGTACAGGGGGAGTTTCGACTGAAGCTTTCTTT
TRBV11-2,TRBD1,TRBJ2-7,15,CASSPERDRGLEQYF,TGTGCCAGCAGCCCTGAGAGGGACAGGGGGCTCGAGCAGTACTTC
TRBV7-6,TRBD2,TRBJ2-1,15,CASSFLAGGNNEQFF,TGTGCCAGCAGCTTTCTAGCGGGAGGGAACAATGAGCAGTTCTTC
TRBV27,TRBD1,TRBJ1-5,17,CASSPQDRGANNQPQHF,TGTGCCAGCAGTCCCCAAGACAGGGGCGCTAACAATCAGCCCCAGCATTTT
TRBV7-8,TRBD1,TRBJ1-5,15,CASSYRQGWDQPQHF,TGTGCCAGCAGCTACCGACAGGGGTGGGATCAGCCCCAGCATTTT
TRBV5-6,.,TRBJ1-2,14,CASSLAGDRYGYTF,TGTGCCAGCAGCTTGGCAGGGGATCGCTATGGCTACACCTTC
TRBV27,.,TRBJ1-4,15,CASSPTVVPNEKLFF,TGTGCCAGCAGTCCCACTGTTGTACCTAATGAAAAACTGTTTTTT
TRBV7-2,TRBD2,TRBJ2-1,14,CAREQRLAYNEQFF,TGTGCCAGAGAACAGAGACTAGCTTACAATGAGCAGTTCTTC
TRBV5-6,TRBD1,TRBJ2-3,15,CASSLRQGHTDTQYF,TGTGCCAGCAGCTTGAGACAGGGGCACACAGATACGCAGTATTTT
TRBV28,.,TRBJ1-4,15,CASSLLSGGNEKLFF,TGTGCCAGCAGTTTATTATCGGGGGGGAATGAAAAACTGTTTTTT
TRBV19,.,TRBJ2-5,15,CASSQGTRGRETQYF,TGTGCCAGTAGTCAAGGGACTAGGGGGCGAGAGACCCAGTACTTC
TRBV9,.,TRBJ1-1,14,CASSVGKPNTEAFF,TGTGCCAGCAGCGTGGGCAAACCTAACACTGAAGCTTTCTTT
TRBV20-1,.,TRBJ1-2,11,CSAGQDYGYTF,TGCAGTGCTGGACAAGACTATGGCTACACCTTC
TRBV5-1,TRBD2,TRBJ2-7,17,CASSLAGSGSGRYEQYF,TGCGCCAGCAGCTTGGCGGGTAGCGGGAGTGGCCGCTACGAGCAGTACTTC
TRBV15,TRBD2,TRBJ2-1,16,CATSRDLTSGSNEQFF,TGTGCCACCAGCAGAGATTTGACTAGCGGGAGCAATGAGCAGTTCTTC
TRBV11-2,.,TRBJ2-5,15,CASSLDRGFQETQYF,TGTGCCAGCAGCTTAGACAGGGGATTCCAAGAGACCCAGTACTTC
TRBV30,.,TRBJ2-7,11,CAWTQGGEQYF,TGTGCCTGGACCCAGGGGGGCGAGCAGTACTTC
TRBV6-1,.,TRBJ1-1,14,CASRGGETNTEAFF,TGTGCCAGCAGGGGGGGAGAGACAAACACTGAAGCTTTCTTT